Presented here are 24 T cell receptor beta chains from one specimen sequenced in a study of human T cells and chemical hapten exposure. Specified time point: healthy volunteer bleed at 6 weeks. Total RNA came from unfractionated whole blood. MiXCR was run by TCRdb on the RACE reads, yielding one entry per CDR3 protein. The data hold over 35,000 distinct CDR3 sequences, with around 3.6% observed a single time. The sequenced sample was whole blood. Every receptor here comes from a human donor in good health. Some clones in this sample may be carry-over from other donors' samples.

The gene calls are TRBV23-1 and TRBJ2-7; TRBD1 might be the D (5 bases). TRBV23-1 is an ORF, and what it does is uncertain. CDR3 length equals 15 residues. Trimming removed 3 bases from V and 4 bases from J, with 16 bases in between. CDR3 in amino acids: CASSQRTLPRYEQYF. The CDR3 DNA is TGCGCCAGCAGTCAGCGGACATTGCCGCGGTACGAGCAGTACTTC.

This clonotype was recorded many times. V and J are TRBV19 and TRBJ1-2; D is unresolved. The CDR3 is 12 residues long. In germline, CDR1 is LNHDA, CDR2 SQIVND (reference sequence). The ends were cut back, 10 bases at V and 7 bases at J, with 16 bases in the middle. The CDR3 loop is CAMSQEGRGYTF. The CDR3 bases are TGTGCCATGTCTCAGGAGGGTCGTGGCTACACCTTC.

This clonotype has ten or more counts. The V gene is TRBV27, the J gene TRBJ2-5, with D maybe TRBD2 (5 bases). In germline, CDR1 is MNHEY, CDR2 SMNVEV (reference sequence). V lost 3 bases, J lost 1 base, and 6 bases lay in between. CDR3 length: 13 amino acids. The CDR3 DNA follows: TGTGCCAGCAGTTTTGGAGGCCAAGAGACCCAGTACTTC. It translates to CASSFGGQETQYF.

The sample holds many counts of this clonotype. Here the CDR3 DNA reads TGTGCCAGCAGCCTCAGACCGCGGGGGCAAGAGACCCAGTACTTC. It specifies CASSLRPRGQETQYF. The gene calls are TRBV7-2 and TRBJ2-5; 7 bases are a match to TRBD2. Looked up from germline, CDR1 is SGHTA and CDR2 is FQGNSA. The junction had 8 bases not matched to a gene; V was cut back by 5 bases and J by 2 bases. This CDR3 is built from 15 residues.

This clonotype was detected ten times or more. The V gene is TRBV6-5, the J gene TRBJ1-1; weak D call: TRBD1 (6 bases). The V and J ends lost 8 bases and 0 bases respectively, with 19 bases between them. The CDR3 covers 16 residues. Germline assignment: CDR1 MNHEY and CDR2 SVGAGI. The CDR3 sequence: CASYRDNGFMNTEAFF. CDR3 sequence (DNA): TGTGCCAGCTACCGGGACAACGGATTCATGAACACTGAAGCTTTCTTT.

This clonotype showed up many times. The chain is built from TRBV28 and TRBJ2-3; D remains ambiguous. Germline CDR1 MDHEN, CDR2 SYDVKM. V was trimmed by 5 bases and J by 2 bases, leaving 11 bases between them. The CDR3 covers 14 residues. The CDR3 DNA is TGTGCCAGCAGTCCGTCGGGTCCCACAGATACGCAGTATTTT. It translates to CASSPSGPTDTQYF.

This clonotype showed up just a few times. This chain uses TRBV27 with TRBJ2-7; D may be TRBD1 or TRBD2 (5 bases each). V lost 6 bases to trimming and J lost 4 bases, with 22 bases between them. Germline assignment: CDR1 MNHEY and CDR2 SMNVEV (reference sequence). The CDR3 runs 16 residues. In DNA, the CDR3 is TGTGCCAGCAGCTCACCCTCCGTTGGGGGAAGATACGAGCAGTACTTC. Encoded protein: CASSSPSVGGRYEQYF.

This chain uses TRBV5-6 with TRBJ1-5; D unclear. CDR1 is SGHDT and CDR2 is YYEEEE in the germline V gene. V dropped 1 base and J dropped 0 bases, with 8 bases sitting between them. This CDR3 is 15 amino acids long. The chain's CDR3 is CASSLRGYSNQPQHF. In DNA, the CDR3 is TGTGCCAGCAGCTTGAGAGGTTATAGCAATCAGCCCCAGCATTTT.

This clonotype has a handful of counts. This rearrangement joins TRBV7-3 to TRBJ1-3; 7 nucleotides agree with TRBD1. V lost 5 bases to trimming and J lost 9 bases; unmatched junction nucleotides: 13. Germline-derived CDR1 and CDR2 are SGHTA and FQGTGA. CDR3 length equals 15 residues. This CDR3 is CASSANPTGMATIYF. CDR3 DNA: TGTGCCAGCAGCGCGAACCCGACAGGGATGGCCACCATATATTTT.

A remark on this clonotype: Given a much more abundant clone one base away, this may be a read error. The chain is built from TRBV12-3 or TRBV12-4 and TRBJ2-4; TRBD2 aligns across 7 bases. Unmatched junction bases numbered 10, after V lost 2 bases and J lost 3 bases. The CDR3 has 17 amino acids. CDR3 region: CASSLWGGSEDKNIQYF. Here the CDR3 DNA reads TGTGCCAGCAGTTTATGGGGCGGGAGCGAGGACAAAAACATTCAGTACTTC.

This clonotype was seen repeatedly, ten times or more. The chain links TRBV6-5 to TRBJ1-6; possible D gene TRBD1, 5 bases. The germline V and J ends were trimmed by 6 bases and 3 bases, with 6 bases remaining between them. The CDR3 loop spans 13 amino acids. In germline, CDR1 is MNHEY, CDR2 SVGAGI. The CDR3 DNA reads TGTGCCAGCAGAGACAGCTATAATTCACCCCTCCACTTT. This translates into CASRDSYNSPLHF.

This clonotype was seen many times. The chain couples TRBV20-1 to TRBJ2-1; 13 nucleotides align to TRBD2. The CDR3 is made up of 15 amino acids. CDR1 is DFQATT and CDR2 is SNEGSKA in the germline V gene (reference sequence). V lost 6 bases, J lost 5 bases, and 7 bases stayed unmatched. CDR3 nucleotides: TGCAGTGCCTGGACTAGCGGGAGTGGTAACAATGAGCAGTTCTTC. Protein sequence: CSAWTSGSGNNEQFF.

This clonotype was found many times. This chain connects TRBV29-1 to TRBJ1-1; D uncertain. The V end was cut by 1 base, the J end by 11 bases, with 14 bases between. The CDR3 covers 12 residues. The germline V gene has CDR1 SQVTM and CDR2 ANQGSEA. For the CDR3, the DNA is TGCAGCGTTGAAGGCGGTGGCGGTGGGGCTTTCTTT. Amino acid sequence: CSVEGGGGGAFF.

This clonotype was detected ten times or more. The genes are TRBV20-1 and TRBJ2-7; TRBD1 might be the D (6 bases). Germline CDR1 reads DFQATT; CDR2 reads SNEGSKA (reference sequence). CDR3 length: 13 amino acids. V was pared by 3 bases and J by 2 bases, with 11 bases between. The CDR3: CSARSEGAYEQYF. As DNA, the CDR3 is TGCAGTGCTAGGAGCGAGGGGGCCTACGAGCAGTACTTC.

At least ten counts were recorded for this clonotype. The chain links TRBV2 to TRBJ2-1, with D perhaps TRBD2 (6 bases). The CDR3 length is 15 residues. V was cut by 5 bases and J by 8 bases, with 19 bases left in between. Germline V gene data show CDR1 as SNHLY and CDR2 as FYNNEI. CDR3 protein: CASSPTQLAFHEQFF. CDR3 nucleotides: TGTGCCAGCAGTCCCACACAACTAGCTTTTCATGAGCAGTTCTTC.

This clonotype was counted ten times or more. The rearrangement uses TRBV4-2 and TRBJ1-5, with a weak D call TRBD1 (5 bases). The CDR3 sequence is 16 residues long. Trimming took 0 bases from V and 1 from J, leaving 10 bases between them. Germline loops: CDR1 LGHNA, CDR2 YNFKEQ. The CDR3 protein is CASSQDTGPSNQPQHF. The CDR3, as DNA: TGTGCCAGCAGCCAAGATACGGGACCCAGCAATCAGCCCCAGCATTTT.

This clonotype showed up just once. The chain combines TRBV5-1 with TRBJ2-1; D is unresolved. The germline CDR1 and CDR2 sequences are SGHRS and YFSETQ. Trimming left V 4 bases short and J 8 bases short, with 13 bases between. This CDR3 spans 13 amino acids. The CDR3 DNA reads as TGCGCCAGCAGCCAGAGAAACTCGGATGAGCAGTTCTTC. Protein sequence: CASSQRNSDEQFF.

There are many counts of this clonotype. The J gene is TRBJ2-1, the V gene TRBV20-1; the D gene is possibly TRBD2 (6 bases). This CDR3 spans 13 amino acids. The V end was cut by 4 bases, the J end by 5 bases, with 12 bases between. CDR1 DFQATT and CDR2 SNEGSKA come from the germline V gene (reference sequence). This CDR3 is CSANDGSNNEQFF. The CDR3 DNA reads TGCAGTGCTAACGACGGGAGCAACAATGAGCAGTTCTTC.

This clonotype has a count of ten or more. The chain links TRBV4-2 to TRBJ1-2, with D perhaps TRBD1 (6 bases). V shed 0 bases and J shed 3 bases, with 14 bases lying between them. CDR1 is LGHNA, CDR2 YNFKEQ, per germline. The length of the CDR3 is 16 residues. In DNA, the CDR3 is TGTGCCAGCAGCCAAGATCCCGCAGGGGAAGACTATGGCTACACCTTC. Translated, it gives CASSQDPAGEDYGYTF.

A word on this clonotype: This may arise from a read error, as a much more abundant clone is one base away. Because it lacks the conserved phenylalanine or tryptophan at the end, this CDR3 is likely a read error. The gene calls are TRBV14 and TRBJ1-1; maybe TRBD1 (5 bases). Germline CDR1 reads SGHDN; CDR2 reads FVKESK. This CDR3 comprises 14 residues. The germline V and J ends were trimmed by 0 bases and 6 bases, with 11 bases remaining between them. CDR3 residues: CASSQDGGGPEAFL. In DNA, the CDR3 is TGTGCCAGCAGCCAAGATGGGGGGGGACCTGAAGCTTTCCTT.

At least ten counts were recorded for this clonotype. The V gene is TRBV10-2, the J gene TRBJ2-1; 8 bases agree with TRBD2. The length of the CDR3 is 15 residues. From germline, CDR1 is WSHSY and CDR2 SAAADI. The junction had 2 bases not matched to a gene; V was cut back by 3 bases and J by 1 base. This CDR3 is CASSDTSGSYNEQFF. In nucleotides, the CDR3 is TGCGCCAGCAGTGATACTAGCGGATCCTACAATGAGCAGTTCTTC.

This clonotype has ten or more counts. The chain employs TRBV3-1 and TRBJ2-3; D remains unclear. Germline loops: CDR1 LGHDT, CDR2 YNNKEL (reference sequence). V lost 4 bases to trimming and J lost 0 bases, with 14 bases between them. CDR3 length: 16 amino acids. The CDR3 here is CASSLFFGLSTDTQYF. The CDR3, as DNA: TGTGCCAGCAGCCTTTTCTTCGGGTTAAGCACAGATACGCAGTATTTT.

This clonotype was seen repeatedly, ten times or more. The CDR3 is CASSLRLAGSTDTQYF. The DNA for the CDR3 is TGTGCCAGCAGCTTGCGCCTAGCGGGAAGCACAGATACGCAGTATTTT. This chain uses TRBV7-9 with TRBJ2-3, with 9 bases fitting TRBD2. The CDR3 covers 16 residues. Per the germline V gene, CDR1 is SEHNR and CDR2 is FQNEAQ (reference sequence). The junction had 4 bases not matched to a gene; V was cut back by 3 bases and J by 0 bases.

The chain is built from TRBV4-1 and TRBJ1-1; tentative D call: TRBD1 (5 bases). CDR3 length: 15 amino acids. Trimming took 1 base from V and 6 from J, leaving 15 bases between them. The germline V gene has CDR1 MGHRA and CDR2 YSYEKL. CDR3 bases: TGCGCCAGCAGCCAAGTCTCCCGGGGCGTGGCTGAAGCTTTCTTT. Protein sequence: CASSQVSRGVAEAFF.